The 8 T cell receptor beta chains given below trace back to one sample, sequenced in a study of tissue T cells after allogeneic stem cell transplantation. Measured with immunoSEQ multiplex PCR; TCRdb has only the in-frame clones, and not every one. Here the sample spans about 20,000 clones, 72% being singletons. Sequencing was done on a sample of spleen. The receptors come from a female BALB/c mouse in good health. The MHC haplotype of the strain is H2-d.

In the case of this clone: Gene names are the mouse ones. The read is 1 residue too short to cover the CDR3 end, so that end is filled in from the germline J gene. The chain links TRBV13-2 to TRBJ1-5; D not resolved. The V gene's germline CDR1 is NNHNN and CDR2 SYGAGS (reference sequence). V lost 2 bases and J lost 0, with 6 bases in between. The CDR3 is 14 amino acids. CDR3 DNA, as far as it was read: TGTGCCAGCGGTGAGAGCATTAACAACCAGGCTCCGCTT. Translated: CASGESINNQAPL. From start to end, the CDR3 is CASGESINNQAPLF.

With regard to this clone: Germline and genes here are mouse. The sequence runs out 1 residue before the end of the CDR3; the remainder is reconstructed from the germline J gene. The genes are TRBV13-1 and TRBJ2-4; 10 bases align to TRBD2. Germline CDR1 reads NSHNY; CDR2 reads SYGAGN. The CDR3 extends over 13 amino acids. V gave up 2 bases and J gave up 6 bases; unmatched junction bases: 0. CDR3 sequence reads: CASSETGGNTLYF. The sequenced part of the CDR3 DNA is TGTGCCAGCAGTGAGACTGGGGGGAACACCTTGTAC.

Of note for this clone: The listed genes are named as in mouse. The sequence runs out 1 residue before the end of the CDR3; the remainder is reconstructed from the germline J gene. V usage is TRBV4 and J usage is TRBJ2-5, with D perhaps matching TRBD1 (5 bases). The ends were cut back, 5 bases at V and 2 bases at J, with 8 bases in the middle. In germline, CDR1 is LGHDT, CDR2 YNNKQL (reference sequence). This CDR3 has 13 amino acids. The CDR3 bases that were read are TGTGCCAGCAGCCCCAGGGCCCAAGACACCCAGTAC. This translates into CASSPRAQDTQY. The CDR3 in full is CASSPRAQDTQYF.

About this clone itself: Genes and germline come from the mouse. The CDR3 sequence is CASRLGTYEQYF. The sequenced part of the CDR3 DNA is TGTGCCAGCCGACTGGGGACCTATGAACAGTAC. V and J are TRBV19 and TRBJ2-7; TRBD2 aligns across 8 bases. The read ends 1 residue before the CDR3 terminus; that terminus is restored from the germline J gene. J was trimmed by 2 bases and V by 7 bases; bases with no gene match: 2. Germline V gene data show CDR1 as FNHDT and CDR2 as SITEND (reference sequence). The CDR3 is 12 amino acids.

With regard to this clone: Gene names and germline refer to mouse. The CDR3 end is not reached by the read, which stops 1 residue before it; the germline J gene fills it in. V and J are TRBV3 and TRBJ2-5; no firm D call. CDR1 SNHLY and CDR2 FYNGKV come from the germline V gene (reference sequence). V was clipped by 1 base and J by 3 bases, with 5 bases between them. The CDR3 loop spans 13 amino acids. The covered CDR3 bases are TGTGCCAGCAGCTTAGGTTTACAAGACACCCAGTAC. It translates to CASSLGLQDTQY. The whole CDR3 is CASSLGLQDTQYF.

A remark on this clone: The genes and germline here are from mouse. Read data end 1 residue before the CDR3 end; the end is taken from the germline J gene. J is TRBJ2-2 and V is TRBV13-2; 7 nucleotides align to TRBD2. The length of the CDR3 is 15 residues. The V gene end was trimmed by 0 bases and the J gene end by 2 bases; junction bases not matched to a gene: 1. From germline, CDR1 is NNHNN and CDR2 SYGAGS (reference sequence). The sequenced part of the CDR3 DNA is TGTGCCAGCGGTGATGCGACTGGGAACACCGGGCAGCTCTAC. Its protein product is CASGDATGNTGQLY. In full, the CDR3 is CASGDATGNTGQLYF.

On this clone itself: Mouse names are used for the genes. The read ends 1 residue early relative to the CDR3; the germline J gene fills the gap. The rearrangement links TRBV13-2 to TRBJ2-3; 9 nucleotides align to TRBD2. The junction had 5 bases not matched to a gene; V was cut back by 0 bases and J by 3 bases. Per the germline V gene, CDR1 is NNHNN and CDR2 is SYGAGS (reference sequence). This CDR3 comprises 16 residues. The part of the CDR3 DNA that was read is TGTGCCAGCGGTGATGCTTGGGGGGGCTGGGCAGAAACGCTGTAT. Translated: CASGDAWGGWAETLY. In full, the CDR3 is CASGDAWGGWAETLYF.

Turning to this clone: Mouse names are used for the genes. The read finishes 1 residue shy of the CDR3 end, and the germline J gene is used to complete it. This chain connects TRBV13-3 to TRBJ2-4; D is possibly TRBD1 (6 bases). The V and J ends lost 1 base and 0 bases respectively, with 9 bases between them. CDR3 length: 15 amino acids. Germline lookup yields CDR1 NNHDY and CDR2 SYVADS. The part of the CDR3 DNA that was read is TGTGCCAGCAGTGATCCCAGGGGAAGTCAAAACACCTTGTAC. Amino acids: CASSDPRGSQNTLY. The full CDR3 is CASSDPRGSQNTLYF. Complete variable domain (other parts from reference TRBV13-3 and TRBJ2-4): EAAVTQSPRSKVAVTGGKVTLSCHQTNNHDYMYWYRQDTGHGLRLIHYSYVADSTEKGDIPDGYKASRPSQENFSLILELASLSQTAVYFCASSDPRGSQNTLYFGAGTRLSVL.